The 25 T cell receptor beta chains reported below all come from one sample, sequenced in a study of T-cell memory formation after mild COVID-19. MiXCR, run by TCRdb on the 5' RACE reads, gives a single entry per CDR3 protein. The repertoire includes about 30,000 distinct CDR3 sequences, roughly 12% of them detected once, and about 15% sits in the top ten. The sample taken for sequencing was PBMCs or a T cell subset sorted from them (not recorded which). The origin of the receptors is an adult woman who had mild COVID-19 (a few samples of this study predate the infection). Cell type and time point are not known.

This clonotype was counted between two and nine times. V is TRBV19 and J is TRBJ1-5; D remains unclear. Germline CDR1 LNHDA, CDR2 SQIVND (reference sequence). The V end was cut by 7 bases, the J end by 4 bases, with 14 bases between. The CDR3 is made up of 14 amino acids. The CDR3 loop is CASTIGPLNQPQHF. The DNA for the CDR3 is TGTGCCAGTACCATCGGGCCGCTAAATCAGCCCCAGCATTTT.

By share, this clonotype ranks as medium-sized. The rearrangement uses TRBV24-1 and TRBJ2-1; 8 positions agree with TRBD1. Looked up from germline, CDR1 is KGHDR and CDR2 is SFDVKD. The CDR3 sequence is 17 residues long. V trimming: 1 base; J trimming: 9 bases; junction bases outside the gene matches: 13. CDR3 DNA: TGTGCCACCAGTGATTTTCCGACTGACAGGGGAGTGGGTGAGCAGTTCTTC. Translated, it gives CATSDFPTDRGVGEQFF.

This clonotype has ten or more counts. This chain uses TRBV30 with TRBJ2-7; no clear D gene. The germline V and J ends were trimmed by 0 bases and 6 bases, with 9 bases remaining between them. Germline values: CDR1 GTSNPN, CDR2 SVGIG (reference sequence). This CDR3 is 12 amino acids long. The CDR3, as DNA: TGTGCCTGGAGTGTAACGGCAGTCGAGCAGTACTTC. This translates into CAWSVTAVEQYF.

This clonotype was seen repeatedly, ten times or more. This chain joins TRBV5-1 and TRBJ2-1; D is possibly TRBD2 (6 bases). This CDR3 is 15 amino acids long. Germline V gives CDR1 SGHRS, CDR2 YFSETQ. V lost 3 bases, J lost 4 bases, and 14 bases lay in between. The CDR3 sequence: CASSWNAGPYNEQFF. The CDR3 DNA reads as TGCGCCAGCAGCTGGAACGCGGGACCTTACAATGAGCAGTTCTTC.

This clonotype is labeled as medium-sized (0.01 to 0.1%). This sequence joins TRBV18 and TRBJ2-7; the D call may be TRBD1 or TRBD2 (5 bases each). The germline CDR1 and CDR2 sequences are KGHSH and LQKENI. Trimming removed 0 bases from V and 4 bases from J, with 16 bases in between. The CDR3 covers 16 residues. The CDR3, as DNA: TGTGCCAGCTCACCACCAGGGACGGATGTCCTGTACGAGCAGTACTTC. Residues: CASSPPGTDVLYEQYF.

The CDR3 nucleotides are TGTGCCAGCAGCCAAATCGGGACGGCGAACACTGAAGCTTTCTTT. Amino acids: CASSQIGTANTEAFF. The chain links TRBV5-8 to TRBJ1-1; the D gene is possibly TRBD1 (5 bases). The CDR3 covers 15 residues. The germline V and J ends were trimmed by 4 bases and 1 base, with 14 bases remaining between them. From germline, CDR1 is SGHTS and CDR2 YDEGEE.

This clonotype was counted many times. V and J are TRBV20-1 and TRBJ2-2; D possibly corresponds to TRBD2 (7 bases). The CDR3 consists of 15 residues. The V gene's germline CDR1 is DFQATT and CDR2 SNEGSKA (reference sequence). The ends were cut back, 5 bases at V and 0 bases at J, with 13 bases in the middle. Here the CDR3 reads CSAEGGGTNTGELFF. DNA for the CDR3: TGCAGTGCTGAGGGCGGGGGCACGAACACCGGGGAGCTGTTTTTT.

This clonotype was seen many times. J is TRBJ1-2 and V is TRBV24-1; D remains ambiguous. Germline CDR1 is KGHDR and CDR2 is SFDVKD. V shed 4 bases and J shed 8 bases, with 13 bases lying between them. The CDR3 is made up of 13 amino acids. The CDR3 sequence is CATSDNDMRGYTF. CDR3 sequence (DNA): TGTGCCACCAGTGACAATGACATGCGCGGCTACACCTTC.

At least ten counts were recorded for this clonotype. The chain uses TRBV25-1 and TRBJ2-7, with D perhaps TRBD1 (5 bases). In germline, CDR1 is MGHDK, CDR2 SYGVNS. Between the trimmed V and J ends, which lost 4 bases and 4 bases, there was a span of 20 bases. The CDR3 spans 16 residues. CDR3 sequence: CASSAEGDGASYEQYF. CDR3 coding DNA: TGTGCCAGCAGTGCGGAAGGAGATGGGGCCTCTTACGAGCAGTACTTC.

This clonotype was seen a handful of times. The CDR3 reads CASSLFGGQDTEAFF. The CDR3 DNA reads as TGTGCCAGCAGCTTGTTTGGAGGTCAGGACACTGAAGCTTTCTTT. The genes are TRBV5-5 and TRBJ1-1; no clear D gene. The CDR3 sequence is 15 residues long. Germline CDR1 and CDR2: SGHKS and YYEKEE (reference sequence). V was shortened by 1 base and J by 3 bases, with 13 bases between the two germline ends.

This clonotype appeared many times. The rearrangement joins TRBV7-6 to TRBJ2-5, with D possibly being TRBD1 or TRBD2 (5 bases each). This CDR3 has 14 residues. V was cut by 2 bases and J by 4 bases, with 11 bases left in between. In germline, CDR1 is SGHVS, CDR2 FNYEAQ. CDR3: CASSLRGAVETQYF. The CDR3 DNA reads TGTGCCAGCAGCTTACGAGGGGCGGTAGAGACCCAGTACTTC.

This clonotype is medium-sized. This sequence joins TRBV5-1 and TRBJ2-5; D perhaps matches TRBD2 (6 bases). CDR1 is SGHRS and CDR2 is YFSETQ in the germline V gene. The length of the CDR3 is 13 residues. V was cut by 7 bases and J by 2 bases, with 12 bases left in between. CDR3 DNA: TGCGCCAGCCGTAAAGGACTACAAGAGACCCAGTACTTC. The encoded protein is CASRKGLQETQYF.

This clonotype has a count of ten or more. This chain joins TRBV20-1 and TRBJ1-3; D is undetermined. This CDR3 spans 13 amino acids. V was pared by 0 bases and J by 2 bases, with 5 bases between. CDR1 is DFQATT and CDR2 is SNEGSKA in the germline V gene (reference sequence). CDR3 region: CSARENPGNTIYF. In DNA, the CDR3 is TGCAGTGCTAGAGAAAACCCTGGAAACACCATATATTTT.

This clonotype was observed at least ten times. V usage is TRBV5-1 and J usage is TRBJ2-7; D call uncertain. This CDR3 contains 14 residues. Trimming cost V 0 bases and J 0 bases, with 7 bases left between them. The germline CDR1 and CDR2 sequences are SGHRS and YFSETQ. Here the CDR3 reads CASSLAGFSYEQYF. The CDR3 bases are TGCGCCAGCAGCTTGGCCGGCTTCTCCTACGAGCAGTACTTC.

In this sample, this clonotype turned up many times. The chain combines TRBV6-5 with TRBJ1-1; a weak D match, TRBD1 (5 bases). V lost 6 bases and J lost 11, with 16 bases in between. From germline, CDR1 is MNHEY and CDR2 SVGAGI. This CDR3 comprises 12 residues. The CDR3 protein is CASSLRGREAFF. CDR3 nucleotide sequence: TGTGCCAGCAGCCTCCGGGGGAGGGAGGCTTTCTTT.

The CDR3 coding sequence is TGTGCCAGCAGCTTCCTTGGCATTGGCACAGATACGCAGTATTTT. It is translated as CASSFLGIGTDTQYF. The genes are TRBV5-6 and TRBJ2-3; D uncertain. Trimming left V 2 bases short and J 1 base short, with 11 bases between. The CDR3 consists of 15 residues. The germline CDR1 and CDR2 sequences are SGHDT and YYEEEE.

In this sample, this clonotype turned up many times. The J gene is TRBJ2-7, the V gene TRBV27, with 14 positions matching TRBD2. CDR3 length equals 19 residues. Trimming removed 2 bases from V and 6 bases from J; junction bases left unmatched: 15. The germline V gene encodes CDR1 MNHEY and CDR2 SMNVEV (reference sequence). DNA of the CDR3: TGTGCCAGCAGTTTAAGGGGACCGGGACTAGCGGGAGTTTTAAGCGAGCAGTACTTC. It specifies CASSLRGPGLAGVLSEQYF.

There are many counts of this clonotype. V gene TRBV12-3 or TRBV12-4 combines with J gene TRBJ1-1; 9 positions agree with TRBD1. The CDR3 runs to 16 residues. Trimming removed 5 bases from V and 5 bases from J; junction bases left unmatched: 12. CDR3 coding DNA: TGTGCCAGCAGTCCCACACAGGGGGCGCGTCGAACTGAAGCTTTCTTT. It codes for CASSPTQGARRTEAFF.

This clonotype was counted at least ten times. This sequence joins TRBV11-3 and TRBJ2-7; 8 bases map to TRBD1. The germline V gene encodes CDR1 SGHNT and CDR2 YENEEA. The CDR3 length is 13 residues. V lost 1 base and J lost 9; bases outside the gene matches: 5. This chain's CDR3 is CASSLAPTGGQYF. In DNA, the CDR3 is TGTGCCAGCAGCTTAGCCCCAACAGGGGGGCAGTACTTC.

V is TRBV5-1 and J is TRBJ2-5; tentative D call: TRBD2 (5 bases). Looked up from germline, CDR1 is SGHRS and CDR2 is YFSETQ. Trimming removed 2 bases at V and 5 bases at J, with 10 bases between. This CDR3 spans 13 amino acids. The CDR3 region has the DNA TGCGCCAGCAGCTTCGGGGATCGGGAGACCCAGTACTTC. As protein: CASSFGDRETQYF.

This clonotype was seen many times. This CDR3 is CASSKGGRGPLFLHF. Here the CDR3 DNA reads TGTGCCAGCAGCAAAGGGGGCAGGGGGCCGCTTTTTCTGCATTTT. The chain couples TRBV21-1 to TRBJ1-5; the DNA was not used to check the table's D call, TRBD1. TRBV21-1 is tagged as a pseudogene. The CDR3 is made up of 15 amino acids.

This clonotype was counted many times. As DNA, the CDR3 is TGTGCCAGCAGCCGCCGCAGAGGGACATCTGGAAACACCATATATTTT. It specifies CASSRRRGTSGNTIYF. V usage is TRBV12-3 or TRBV12-4 and J usage is TRBJ1-3, with D possibly TRBD1 on 6 matching bases. CDR3 size: 16 residues. The germline V and J ends were trimmed by 6 bases and 1 base, with 16 bases remaining between them.

This clonotype was recorded many times. The chain recombines TRBV6-2 or TRBV6-3 with TRBJ2-7; D is ambiguous. V lost 5 bases and J lost 0, with 2 bases in between. Germline V gene sequence: CDR1 MNHEY, CDR2 SVGEGT. There are 11 residues in the CDR3. In DNA form, the CDR3 reads TGTGCCAGCAGTCCCTCCTACGAGCAGTACTTC. It yields the protein CASSPSYEQYF.

Ten or more counts support this clonotype. The chain combines TRBV7-9 with TRBJ1-3; 7 bases are shared with TRBD1. The CDR3 consists of 15 residues. Germline V gene lookup returns CDR1 SEHNR and CDR2 FQNEAQ (reference sequence). V lost 3 bases to trimming and J lost 0 bases; unmatched junction nucleotides: 2. This CDR3 is CASSFQGDSGNTIYF. CDR3 coding DNA: TGTGCCAGCAGCTTTCAGGGGGACTCTGGAAACACCATATATTTT.

This clonotype occurred many times. This chain uses TRBV5-1 with TRBJ2-3; D is possibly TRBD1 (6 bases). CDR1 and CDR2 (germline): SGHRS, YFSETQ. This CDR3 has 15 amino acids. Trimming left V 3 bases short and J 1 base short, with 12 bases between. CDR3 coding DNA: TGCGCCAGCAGCTCGACAGGAGACCGCACAGATACGCAGTATTTT. Translated: CASSSTGDRTDTQYF. The complete variable domain, with remaining parts taken from reference TRBV5-1 and TRBJ2-3, reads KAGVTQTPRYLIKTRGQQVTLSCSPISGHRSVSWYQQTPGQGLQFLFEYFSETQRNKGNFPGRFSGRQFSNSRSEMNVSTLELGDSALYLCASSSTGDRTDTQYFGPGTRLTVL.